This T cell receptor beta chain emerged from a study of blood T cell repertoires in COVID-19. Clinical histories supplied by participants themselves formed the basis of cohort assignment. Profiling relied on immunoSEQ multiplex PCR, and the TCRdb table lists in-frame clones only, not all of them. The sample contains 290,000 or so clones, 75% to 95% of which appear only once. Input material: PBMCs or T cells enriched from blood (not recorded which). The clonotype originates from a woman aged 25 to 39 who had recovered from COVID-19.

The CDR3, as DNA: TGTGCCAGCAGCTTTTGGACAGGGTCCTACAATGAGCAGTTCTTC. This codes for CASSFWTGSYNEQFF. This chain uses TRBV7-2 with TRBJ2-1; 8 bases are shared with TRBD1. V lost 3 bases, J lost 1 base, and 2 bases stayed unmatched. This CDR3 has 15 residues. Germline CDR1 and CDR2: SGHTA and FQGNSA. Together with reference TRBV7-2 and TRBJ2-1, the CDR3 gives the full variable domain: GAGVSQSPSNKVTEKGKDVELRCDPISGHTALYWYRQSLGQGLEFLIYFQGNSAPDKSGLPSDRFSAERTGGSVSTLTIQRTQQEDSAVYLCASSFWTGSYNEQFFGPGTRLTVL.